This T cell receptor (beta chain) was obtained from a study of regulatory and conventional T cells in RAG deficiency. General study points: Shannon entropy fell and Simpson indices rose in RAG-deficient patients. Other subsets showed about 10-fold reductions, but Treg unique TCR beta sequences fell roughly 93-fold in these patients. Sorted Omenn CD25-high CD127-low cells may not be bona fide Tregs. Omenn patients showed >75% Treg-Tconv overlap and shorter CDR3 lengths.

Blood CD4+ CD25-low CD127-high conventional T cells supplied the genomic DNA template. Trimming at V came to 4 bases and at J to 4 bases, leaving 17 bases not matched to a gene. The CDR3 length is 18 residues. Per the germline V gene, CDR1 is SGDLS and CDR2 is YYNGEE. Of note for this clone: The antigen is unknown.

Method: immunoSEQ multiplex PCR; TCRdb's copy keeps in-frame clones and lacks some. The sample includes roughly 35,000 clones, roughly three quarters seen only once; the top ten take 3% to 4%. These data were likewise used in another study, on regulatory T cells. Per that paper: The primer mix had 52 TRBV and 13 TRBJ primers.

This clonotype originated in a human donor in good health. The sequenced material came from CD4+ effector T cells sorted from blood. The chain recombines TRBV9 with TRBJ2-5, with 9 bases matching TRBD2. Here the CDR3 DNA reads TGTGCCAGCAGCCTCTTCGGGTTAGCGGGGGATCGGAGAGAGACCCAGTACTTC. Translation gives CASSLFGLAGDRRETQYF.